The rows below give T cell receptor beta chains drawn from one sample of a study of T cell responses to AZD1222 COVID-19 vaccine. Method: immunoSEQ multiplex PCR; TCRdb's copy keeps in-frame clones and lacks some. Here the sample spans about 130,000 clones, 85% to 95% being singletons. This specimen consisted of peripheral blood, obtained 28 days after the second AZD1222 dose. All receptors derive from an adult who received the AZD1222 COVID-19 vaccine. Both conserved end residues are part of each CDR3. A D gene is named only where the DNA matches it firmly. Only some rows state a clone size, as once, few, many or a class for expanded clones.

size	V	D	J	DNA	CDR3
once	TRBV7-2	TRBD1	TRBJ1-6	TGTGCCAGCAGCTTGGGACAGGGCCGCTATTCACCCCTCCACTTT	CASSLGQGRYSPLHF
NA	TRBV11-3	TRBD1	TRBJ1-3	TGTGCCAGCGATCTGGGACAGGGAAACACCATATATTTT	CASDLGQGNTIYF
NA	TRBV28	NA	TRBJ2-7	TGTGCCAGCAGTTTAGCCAGATACGAGCAGTACTTC	CASSLARYEQYF
NA	TRBV5-1	TRBD1	TRBJ1-4	TGCGCCAGCAGCCTTGGAGGGGGCGCCACTAATGAAAAACTGTTTTTT	CASSLGGGATNEKLFF
NA	TRBV5-8	NA	TRBJ1-4	TGTGCCAGCGACCCCGGGAACAGCGCTAATGAAAAACTGTTTTTT	CASDPGNSANEKLFF
once	TRBV19	NA	TRBJ1-6	TGTGCCAGTAGTTACTATCGCCTAGGGCCTGGCTCACCCCTCCACTTT	CASSYYRLGPGSPLHF
NA	TRBV7-2	TRBD2	TRBJ2-3	TGTGCCAGTACTAGCGGGGGGCTCAACACAGATACGCAGTATTTT	CASTSGGLNTDTQYF
NA	TRBV5-1	TRBD2	TRBJ2-3	TGCGCCAGCAGCTCACAATTAGCGGGGGCGATCACAGATACGCAGTATTTT	CASSSQLAGAITDTQYF
NA	TRBV3-1/TRBV3-2	NA	TRBJ1-2	TGTGCCAGCAGCCTGACGGTCTTGAGTGGCTACACCTTC	CASSLTVLSGYTF
once	TRBV7-2	TRBD1	TRBJ2-2	TGTGCCAGCAGCCTGACAGGGAGAATCACCGGGGAGCTGTTTTTT	CASSLTGRITGELFF
once	TRBV18	NA	TRBJ1-5	TGTGCCAGCTCACCATTCCCCAGGGCCTATAGCAATCAGCCCCAGCATTTT	CASSPFPRAYSNQPQHF
NA	TRBV2	NA	TRBJ2-7	TGTGCCACCCTCGGGGGCCCATCCTACGAGCAGTACTTC	CATLGGPSYEQYF
once	TRBV3-1/TRBV3-2	NA	TRBJ2-5	TGTGCCAGCAGCCAAATCGGGGGAGAGACCCAGTACTTC	CASSQIGGETQYF
NA	TRBV7-9	NA	TRBJ1-3	TGTGCCAGCAGCTTCTCTGGGGTGGCTGGAAACACCATATATTTT	CASSFSGVAGNTIYF
NA	TRBV27	NA	TRBJ1-1	TGTGCCAGCAGTTATCGGGACGGGGACACTGAAGCTTTCTTT	CASSYRDGDTEAFF
NA	TRBV18	NA	TRBJ1-1	TGTGCCAGCTCACTGACAGAAAACACTGAAGCTTTCTTT	CASSLTENTEAFF
NA	TRBV5-1	TRBD1	TRBJ1-2	TGCGCCAGCAGCTTGTCTCAGGTCGGGACAGCCTATGGCTACACCTTC	CASSLSQVGTAYGYTF
NA	TRBV7-6	TRBD1	TRBJ1-6	TGTGCCAGCAGCTCAAGCTTCCGACAGGGAGGTAATTCACCCCTCCACTTT	CASSSSFRQGGNSPLHF
NA	TRBV18	NA	TRBJ1-2	TGTGCCAGCTCCCCCGATAGGGTCTATGGCTACACCTTC	CASSPDRVYGYTF
few	TRBV4-1	NA	TRBJ1-2	TGCGCCAGCAGCCAAGACAGGGGAGCTAACTATGGCTACACCTTC	CASSQDRGANYGYTF
NA	TRBV7-9	NA	TRBJ1-1	TGTGCCAGCAGCTCGGACAGGAACACTGAAGCTTTCTTT	CASSSDRNTEAFF
NA	TRBV28	TRBD1	TRBJ2-6	TGTGCCAGCAGTTTATGGGGGACTGGGACAGGGGGCGCTGGGGCCAACGTCCTGACTTTC	CASSLWGTGTGGAGANVLTF
NA	TRBV7-9	NA	TRBJ1-4	TGTGCCAGCAGCCGGACGGACCTTAATGAAAAACTGTTTTTT	CASSRTDLNEKLFF
NA	TRBV5-5	TRBD1	TRBJ2-7	TGTGCCAGCAGCCCGACAGGGTCCTACGAGCAGTACTTC	CASSPTGSYEQYF
NA	TRBV18	NA	TRBJ2-7	TGTGCCAGCTCACCCCAAAACTACGAGCAGTACTTC	CASSPQNYEQYF
NA	TRBV7-8	NA	TRBJ2-7	TGTGCCAGCAGCTTAGGTACAGGTAGCACCTACGAGCAGTACTTC	CASSLGTGSTYEQYF
NA	TRBV24-1	NA	TRBJ2-2	TGTGCCACCAGTGATTACAACACCGGGGAGCTGTTTTTT	CATSDYNTGELFF
once	TRBV9	TRBD1	TRBJ2-1	TGTGCCAGCAGCGTTGGCCAGGGGGCCAACAATGAGCAGTTCTTC	CASSVGQGANNEQFF
NA	TRBV12-3/TRBV12-4	NA	TRBJ1-2	TGTGCCAGCAGTTTAGGACGCGGCTACACCTTC	CASSLGRGYTF
NA	TRBV6-5	NA	TRBJ1-1	TGTGCCAGCAGTTATAAATGGGTTAACACTGAAGCTTTCTTT	CASSYKWVNTEAFF
NA	TRBV3-1/TRBV3-2	TRBD1	TRBJ2-1	TGTGCCAGCAGCCAAGAGGGCTGGGGGGACAGGTCCTACAATGAGCAGTTCTTC	CASSQEGWGDRSYNEQFF
NA	TRBV5-1	NA	TRBJ2-3	TGCGCCAGCGGCGAGGGGTCCACCCATCGCACAGATACGCAGTATTTT	CASGEGSTHRTDTQYF
NA	TRBV7-9	NA	TRBJ1-2	TGTGCCAGCAGCTTAGCGGTGCGGGGGCGCTGGGTCCGTAGTGGCTACACCTTC	CASSLAVRGRWVRSGYTF
NA	TRBV19	NA	TRBJ1-6	TGTGCCAGTAATCGACAGACTAATTCACCCCTCCACTTT	CASNRQTNSPLHF
NA	TRBV15	TRBD1	TRBJ2-2	TGTGCCACCAGCAGATTGGGACAGGGAAGTTTGGGGGAGCTGTTTTTT	CATSRLGQGSLGELFF
NA	TRBV5-1	NA	TRBJ1-5	TGCGCCAGCAGCTCCGAGACCGTGGTAGGTCGGAGCAATCAGCCCCAGCATTTT	CASSSETVVGRSNQPQHF
once	TRBV4-3	TRBD2	TRBJ2-3	TGCGCCAGCACCATTACAGGGCATAAGCGGGGGGGCATTGATACGCAGTATTTT	CASTITGHKRGGIDTQYF
NA	TRBV7-9	TRBD1	TRBJ2-7	TGTGCCAGCAGCCTTACAGGGGACTACGAGCAGTACTTC	CASSLTGDYEQYF
NA	TRBV30	NA	TRBJ1-5	TGTGCCTGGGGTTCGATATTGGATCAGCCCCAGCATTTT	CAWGSILDQPQHF
NA	TRBV13	TRBD1	TRBJ1-2	TGTGCCAGCAGCGTAGGACAGGCTAACTATGGCTACACCTTC	CASSVGQANYGYTF
once	TRBV10-3	TRBD1	TRBJ1-1	TGTGCCATCAGGGCGGGACAGGCTAACACTGAAGCTTTCTTT	CAIRAGQANTEAFF
NA	TRBV6-4	TRBD1	TRBJ2-3	TGTGCCAGCAGTGCGGGACAGGGAACAGATACGCAGTATTTT	CASSAGQGTDTQYF
NA	TRBV3-1/TRBV3-2	TRBD1	TRBJ2-3	TGTGCCAGCAGCCCGACGTTACAGGGGGCATGGACAGATACGCAGTATTTT	CASSPTLQGAWTDTQYF
NA	TRBV7-9	NA	TRBJ1-1	TGTGCCAGCAGCGGGGAGGACAGACCGAACACTGAAGCTTTCTTT	CASSGEDRPNTEAFF
NA	TRBV19	NA	TRBJ1-1	TGTGCCGCCCGCGAGGGGGACACTGAAGCTTTCTTT	CAAREGDTEAFF